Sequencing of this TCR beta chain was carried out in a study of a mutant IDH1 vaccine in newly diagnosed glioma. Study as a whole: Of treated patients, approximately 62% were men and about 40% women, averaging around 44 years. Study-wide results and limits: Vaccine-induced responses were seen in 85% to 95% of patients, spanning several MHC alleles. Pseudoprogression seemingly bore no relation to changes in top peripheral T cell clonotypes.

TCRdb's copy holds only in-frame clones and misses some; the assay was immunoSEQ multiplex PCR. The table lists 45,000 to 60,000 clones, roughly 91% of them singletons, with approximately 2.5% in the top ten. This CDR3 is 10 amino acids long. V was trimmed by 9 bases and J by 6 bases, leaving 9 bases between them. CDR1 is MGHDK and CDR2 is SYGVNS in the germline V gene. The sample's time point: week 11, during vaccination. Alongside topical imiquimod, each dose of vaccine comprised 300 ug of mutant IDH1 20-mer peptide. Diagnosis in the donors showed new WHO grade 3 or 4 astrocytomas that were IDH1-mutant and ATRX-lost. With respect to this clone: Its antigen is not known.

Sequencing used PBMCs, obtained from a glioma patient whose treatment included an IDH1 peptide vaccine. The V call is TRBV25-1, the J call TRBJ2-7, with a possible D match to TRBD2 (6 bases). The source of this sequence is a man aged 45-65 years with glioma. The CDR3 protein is CASGGAEQYF. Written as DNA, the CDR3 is TGTGCCAGTGGCGGGGCCGAGCAGTACTTC.